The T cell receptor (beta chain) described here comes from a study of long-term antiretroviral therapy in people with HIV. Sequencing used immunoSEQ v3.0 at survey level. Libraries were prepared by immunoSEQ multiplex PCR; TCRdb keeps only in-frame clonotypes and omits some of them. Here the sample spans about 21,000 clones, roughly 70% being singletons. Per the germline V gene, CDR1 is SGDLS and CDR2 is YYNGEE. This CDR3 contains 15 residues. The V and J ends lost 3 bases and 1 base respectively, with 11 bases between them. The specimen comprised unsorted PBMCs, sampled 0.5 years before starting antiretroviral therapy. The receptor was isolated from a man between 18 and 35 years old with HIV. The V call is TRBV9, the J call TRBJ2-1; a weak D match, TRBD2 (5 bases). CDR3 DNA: TGTGCCAGCAGCGGAAGCGGAAGTTCCTACAATGAGCAGTTCTTC. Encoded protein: CASSGSGSSYNEQFF.